These T cell receptor beta chains were read from a single sample in a study of Ad26.COV2.S vaccination and SARS-CoV-2 variants. TCRdb's table, derived via immunoSEQ multiplex PCR, lists solely in-frame clones and lacks some. The profile shows 450,000 to 550,000 clones, 80% to 90% of them singletons. The material sequenced was peripheral blood, taken in a trial of Ad26.COV2.S vaccine versus placebo. These receptors were collected from a person between 18 and 60 years old who received the Ad26.COV2.S COVID-19 vaccine or a placebo. CDR3s include the opening cysteine and the closing phenylalanine or tryptophan. The D gene is left open where the match is weak. Clone size is shown for a subset of rows, as once, few, many or a class of expanded clone.

V gene,clone size,J gene,D gene,CDR3 DNA,CDR3 protein
TRBV7-8,-,TRBJ2-1,TRBD2,TGTGCCAGCAGCTTAGTTGGTTTTAAGCGGGAGGGCCGGGAGCAGTTCTTC,CASSLVGFKREGREQFF
TRBV19,-,TRBJ2-3,-,TGTGCCAGTAGTATTGGTCCTCCTCCAGATACGCAGTATTTT,CASSIGPPPDTQYF
TRBV15,-,TRBJ2-1,-,TGTGCCACCAGCCGCAAACCCATGACTAGGAGCTCCTACAATGAGCAGTTCTTC,CATSRKPMTRSSYNEQFF
TRBV30,-,TRBJ1-1,-,TGTGCCTGGAGCGGAGGGTGGCGGAACACTGAAGCTTTCTTT,CAWSGGWRNTEAFF
TRBV25-1,few,TRBJ2-2,-,TGTGCCAGCAGTGCAGGGGGGGACACCGGGGAGCTGTTTTTT,CASSAGGDTGELFF
TRBV7-2,once,TRBJ1-5,-,TGTGCCAGCAGCTTAACGGACAGACACAATCAGCCCCAGCATTTT,CASSLTDRHNQPQHF
TRBV3-1/TRBV3-2,-,TRBJ2-2,-,TGTGCCAGCAGCCAACAGGGGAATGCCGGGGAGCTGTTTTTT,CASSQQGNAGELFF
TRBV7-2,-,TRBJ1-6,TRBD1,TGTGCCAGCAGCACTAAGACAGGGCCCAATTCACCCCTCCACTTT,CASSTKTGPNSPLHF
TRBV18,-,TRBJ1-3,-,TGTGCCAGCTCACCACGGCTTTCAGGGGATGGAAACACCATATATTTT,CASSPRLSGDGNTIYF
TRBV6-5,few,TRBJ1-6,-,TGTGCCAGCAGTTTAGGTGACAGGAGACCTTCACCCCTCCACTTT,CASSLGDRRPSPLHF
TRBV29-1,-,TRBJ1-1,-,TGCAGCGTTGCCGCGACTCGGGTGGACACTGAAGCTTTCTTT,CSVAATRVDTEAFF
TRBV5-1,-,TRBJ2-1,TRBD1,TGCGCCAGCAGCTCCGGGACAGGGAATGGCAATGAGCAGTTCTTC,CASSSGTGNGNEQFF
TRBV15,once,TRBJ1-2,-,TGTGCCACCAGCAGAGATGAGGCAGGGCACCTCTATGGCTACACCTTC,CATSRDEAGHLYGYTF
TRBV10-3,-,TRBJ1-1,-,TGTGCCAGCCAGTCCTGGGCCACTGAAGCTTTCTTT,CASQSWATEAFF
TRBV2,few,TRBJ1-2,-,TGTGCCAGCAGGACAGAAGTGGGCTACACCTTC,CASRTEVGYTF
TRBV5-6,once,TRBJ1-1,-,TGTGCCAGCAGCTCCTACATAATGAACACTGAAGCTTTCTTT,CASSSYIMNTEAFF
TRBV24-1,-,TRBJ1-1,-,TGTGCCACCAGTGATTCGACAGACAACACTGAAGCTTTCTTT,CATSDSTDNTEAFF
TRBV2,-,TRBJ1-5,-,TGTGCCAGCAGTGATTCGGGAGGACAGCCCCAGCATTTT,CASSDSGGQPQHF
TRBV28,few,TRBJ2-2,-,TGTGCCAGCAGCAGCCACCCGGGACAAAAAATTAGGGAGCTGTTTTTT,CASSSHPGQKIRELFF
TRBV4-2,-,TRBJ1-2,TRBD1,TGTGCCAGCAGCCCTTCGGGAGACAGGGTAGATGGCTACACCTTC,CASSPSGDRVDGYTF
TRBV7-6,few,TRBJ1-2,-,TGTGCCAGCAGCGACAATCAGGGCTTCGGGTCCGATGGCTACACCTTC,CASSDNQGFGSDGYTF
TRBV19,-,TRBJ2-7,-,TGTGCCAGTAGTATAGCCAGGAGGGGGCCCGAGGCCCTCAACGAGCAGTACTTC,CASSIARRGPEALNEQYF
TRBV29-1,-,TRBJ2-3,TRBD1,TGCAGCGTCAGACAGGGGGCGAGCACAGATACGCAGTATTTT,CSVRQGASTDTQYF
TRBV7-8,-,TRBJ1-6,TRBD1,TGTGCCAGCAGCCCTAAGGGCCGGCAGGGGGCCACCACGCCTTATAATTCACCCCTCCACTTT,CASSPKGRQGATTPYNSPLHF
TRBV3-1/TRBV3-2,once,TRBJ1-1,TRBD1,TGTGCCAGCAGCCAAGAAGGACAGGGGGCACAAGCTTTCTTT,CASSQEGQGAQAFF
TRBV25-1,-,TRBJ2-5,-,TGTGCCAGCAGTGAATTGGACAGTTATAGGGAGACCCAGTACTTC,CASSELDSYRETQYF
TRBV7-8,-,TRBJ2-7,-,TGTGCCAGCAGCTTAGGGCTGGGCAGAGGGACCTACGAGCAGTACTTC,CASSLGLGRGTYEQYF
TRBV13,-,TRBJ1-5,-,TGTGCCAGCAGCTTAGGCGGGATAGGAGGTGGCAATCAGCCCCAGCATTTT,CASSLGGIGGGNQPQHF
TRBV2,-,TRBJ1-2,-,TGTGCCAGCAGTGTTTTGAACTATGGCTACACCTTC,CASSVLNYGYTF
TRBV27,-,TRBJ1-2,-,TGTGCCAGCAGTTCCTACCCCTCGGACAGCGGTAGCTATGGCTACACCTTC,CASSSYPSDSGSYGYTF
TRBV3-1/TRBV3-2,-,TRBJ1-4,TRBD1,TGTGCCAGCAGCCGCCGACAGGGGACCTTTGAAAAACTGTTTTTT,CASSRRQGTFEKLFF
TRBV19,-,TRBJ1-5,TRBD1,TGTGCCAGTAGTATTTTCGGGACAGTTAGCAATCAGCCCCAGCATTTT,CASSIFGTVSNQPQHF
TRBV7-9,-,TRBJ1-2,TRBD1,TGTGCCAGCAGCTTAGCGGACAGGGGGGGCTATGGCTACACCTTC,CASSLADRGGYGYTF
TRBV30,-,TRBJ1-6,-,TGTGCCTGGAGTGTGGGGACCCCTAATTCACCCCTCCACTTT,CAWSVGTPNSPLHF
TRBV5-1,-,TRBJ2-5,TRBD2,TGCGCCAGCAGCACGGGGGGGAACCAAGAGACCCAGTACTTC,CASSTGGNQETQYF
TRBV11-2,-,TRBJ2-5,-,TGTGCCAGCAGCTTACAGGGGGAGACCCAGTACTTC,CASSLQGETQYF
TRBV10-3,-,TRBJ1-2,-,TGTGCCATCAGACTGACAGAACTTAACTATGGCTACACCTTC,CAIRLTELNYGYTF
TRBV19,-,TRBJ1-2,TRBD1,TGTGCCAGTAGTATACCCGGACAGGGCCCTGGCTACACCTTC,CASSIPGQGPGYTF
TRBV27,-,TRBJ1-4,TRBD1,TGTGCCAGCAGTTTTACAGGGGCGCCAGAAAAACTGTTTTTT,CASSFTGAPEKLFF
TRBV7-3,-,TRBJ2-2,-,TGTGCCAGCAGCTTAAGGCCAGCAATCACCGGGGAGCTGTTTTTT,CASSLRPAITGELFF
TRBV5-1,-,TRBJ2-7,-,TGCGCCAGCTCGGACCAGGGGCGGGCCTACGAGCAGTACTTC,CASSDQGRAYEQYF
TRBV4-1,-,TRBJ2-1,TRBD2,TGCGCCAGCAGCCAAGAAACTAGCGGGACCTACAATGAGCAGTTCTTC,CASSQETSGTYNEQFF
TRBV14,-,TRBJ1-6,TRBD1,TGTGCCAGCAGCCGACCGGGACAGGGACCAAGTGATGATTCACCCCTCCACTTT,CASSRPGQGPSDDSPLHF
TRBV5-6,-,TRBJ2-3,-,TGTGCCAGCAGCTTGGCTAGCACAGATACGCAGTATTTT,CASSLASTDTQYF
TRBV12-5,-,TRBJ2-1,-,TGTGCTAGTGGTCTGGGGGCTAGCAGGTGGAATGAGCAGTTCTTC,CASGLGASRWNEQFF
TRBV30,-,TRBJ1-6,-,TGTGCCTGGAGTGTACTGAACTCCTATAATTCACCCCTCCACTTT,CAWSVLNSYNSPLHF
TRBV9,-,TRBJ2-7,-,TGTGCCAGCAGCGTGGAATCCTCACCTATCTACGAGCAGTACTTC,CASSVESSPIYEQYF
TRBV9,-,TRBJ2-3,-,TGTGCCAGCAGCGTAGCCCCAACTAGCACAGATACGCAGTATTTT,CASSVAPTSTDTQYF
TRBV5-7,-,TRBJ1-5,-,TGTGCCAGCATTCTGCTTGAAACGCCCAGGGAGCCCCAGCATTTT,CASILLETPREPQHF
TRBV7-3,-,TRBJ2-5,-,TGTGCCAGCAGCTTACACTCACAAGAGACCCAGTACTTC,CASSLHSQETQYF
TRBV7-8,-,TRBJ1-4,-,TGTGCCAGCAGTTCAAGGTTACAGGGCGCTAATGAAAAACTGTTTTTT,CASSSRLQGANEKLFF
TRBV28,-,TRBJ2-1,TRBD2,TGTGCCAGCAGTACCCCTAGCGGGAGCTCCTACAATGAGCAGTTCTTC,CASSTPSGSSYNEQFF
TRBV11-2,-,TRBJ1-4,TRBD1,TGTGCCAGCAGCTTAGGGGGGACAGAGGCTAATGAAAAACTGTTTTTT,CASSLGGTEANEKLFF
TRBV10-1,-,TRBJ2-3,-,TGCGCCAGCGGTCGGGGTAGGGAGGTAGATACGCAGTATTTT,CASGRGREVDTQYF
TRBV3-1/TRBV3-2,-,TRBJ2-1,-,TGTGCCAGCAGCCAAGCATCCTACAATGAGCAGTTCTTC,CASSQASYNEQFF
TRBV18,-,TRBJ2-3,TRBD2,TGTGCCAGCTCACCCGGGACTAGAACAGATACGCAGTATTTT,CASSPGTRTDTQYF
TRBV28,once,TRBJ1-1,-,-,CASRQFFGTRNTEAFF
TRBV7-2,-,TRBJ1-2,TRBD1,TGTGCCAGCAGCTTAGGGTCGGGACAGACCCTCAAGGGCTATGGCTACACCTTC,CASSLGSGQTLKGYGYTF
TRBV2,-,TRBJ1-5,-,TGTGCCAGCACCTACGGGGGTCAGCCCCAGCATTTT,CASTYGGQPQHF
TRBV6-5,-,TRBJ1-2,-,TGTGCCAGCAGTTACTATGGGGCTAACTATGGCTACACCTTC,CASSYYGANYGYTF